What follows are 3 T cell receptor beta chains derived from one specimen sequenced in a study of cytomegalovirus exposure and HLA in healthy donors. Amplification used 60 Vbeta primers and 13 Jbeta primers. Sequenced by immunoSEQ multiplex PCR; TCRdb stores in-frame clones only, minus some. The sample includes 100,000 to 150,000 clones, roughly 80% seen only once; the top ten take about 8.9%. The sequencing input was PBMCs. These receptors came from a man aged 25 to 45 in good health and CMV-seropositive.

The chain is built from TRBV10-3 and TRBJ2-3; TRBD2 matches at 7 bases. The germline V gene encodes CDR1 ENHRY and CDR2 SYGVKD. With 8 bases clipped from V and 2 bases from J, the junction kept 4 bases outside the gene matches. The CDR3 is made up of 13 amino acids. CDR3 sequence: CAIAGEHTDTQYF. CDR3 DNA sequence: TGTGCCATCGCGGGGGAACACACAGATACGCAGTATTTT.

This clone was counted a single time. The chain is built from TRBV30 and TRBJ1-5; TRBD1 agrees at 9 bases. CDR3 length: 16 residues. CDR1 is GTSNPN and CDR2 is SVGIG in the germline V gene (reference sequence). Trimming at V came to 3 bases and at J to 7 bases, leaving 13 bases not matched to a gene. CDR3 residues: CAWSSSGTGFRQPQHF. CDR3 bases: TGTGCCTGGAGCTCATCCGGGACAGGGTTTCGACAGCCCCAGCATTTT.

The chain links TRBV4-2 to TRBJ2-3, with 8 bases fitting TRBD1. Trimming removed 0 bases from V and 6 bases from J; junction bases left unmatched: 5. The CDR3 totals 15 residues. Germline V gives CDR1 LGHNA, CDR2 YNFKEQ. Here the CDR3 reads CASSQDRTGRDTQYF. The CDR3 bases are TGTGCCAGCAGCCAAGATAGGACAGGGAGGGATACGCAGTATTTT.